This T cell receptor (beta chain) was recovered during a study of blood T cell repertoires in COVID-19. V lost 1 base, J lost 4 bases, and 16 bases lay in between. CDR1 is LGHDT, CDR2 YNNKEL, per germline (reference sequence). This CDR3 contains 16 residues. The protocol was immunoSEQ multiplex PCR, while the TCRdb copy is restricted to in-frame clones and leaves out a portion. The sample lists 60,000 to 70,000 clones; 82% were seen once. The J gene is TRBJ1-2, the V gene TRBV3-1 (or the pseudogene TRBV3-2); TRBD1 is a possible D gene (5 bases). The TCR sequence derives from a man between 60 and 70 years old with acute or convalescent COVID-19. The source material was peripheral blood. CDR3 loop: CASSQGREGSTYGYTF. The CDR3 nucleotides are TGTGCCAGCAGCCAAGGTCGGGAGGGGAGTACCTATGGCTACACCTTC.